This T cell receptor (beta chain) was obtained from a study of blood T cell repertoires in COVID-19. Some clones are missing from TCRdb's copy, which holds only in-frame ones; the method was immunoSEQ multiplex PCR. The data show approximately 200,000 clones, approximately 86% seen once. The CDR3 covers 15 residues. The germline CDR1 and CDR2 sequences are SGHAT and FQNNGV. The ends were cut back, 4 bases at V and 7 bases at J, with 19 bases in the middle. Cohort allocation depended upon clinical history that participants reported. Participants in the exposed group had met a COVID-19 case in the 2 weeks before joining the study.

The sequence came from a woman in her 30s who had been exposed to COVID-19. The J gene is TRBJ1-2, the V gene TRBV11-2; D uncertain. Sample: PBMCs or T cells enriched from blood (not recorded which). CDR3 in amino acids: CASSSGLQEGIGYTF. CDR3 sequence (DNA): TGTGCCAGCAGCTCCGGGCTTCAGGAGGGCATTGGCTACACCTTC.